Presented here are 29 T cell receptor beta chains from one specimen sequenced in a study of esophageal squamous cell carcinoma under preoperative chemotherapy. TCRdb reprocessed the PCR reads via MiXCR and lists one record per CDR3 protein. The sample records 9,000 to 9,500 distinct CDR3 sequences, approximately 48% being singletons. As for time point: after preoperative PTX-NDP chemotherapy. Sampling took place from a patient given preoperative chemotherapy. The receptors were sampled from a human donor with esophageal squamous cell carcinoma. The donor label of this sample is uncertain.

V gene TRBV7-9 combines with J gene TRBJ1-1; TRBD1 might be the D (5 bases). The CDR3 is made up of 13 amino acids. The germline V and J ends were trimmed by 6 bases and 6 bases, with 14 bases remaining between them. Germline CDR1 is SEHNR and CDR2 is FQNEAQ (reference sequence). The CDR3 DNA is TGTGCCAGCAGTTCCACCGGGGCCGCTGAAGCTTTCTTT. Translating it yields CASSSTGAAEAFF.

The count of this clonotype is one. This chain connects TRBV9 to TRBJ1-2; D possibly corresponds to TRBD1 (5 bases). Germline V gene data show CDR1 as SGDLS and CDR2 as YYNGEE. This CDR3 spans 15 amino acids. Trimming cost V 4 bases and J 4 bases, with 17 bases left between them. The CDR3 loop is CASSLPPGESYGYTF. Here the CDR3 DNA reads TGTGCCAGCAGCCTTCCGCCGGGGGAAAGCTATGGCTACACCTTC.

This rearrangement joins TRBV27 to TRBJ1-1; weak D call: TRBD1 (6 bases). Germline V gene lookup returns CDR1 MNHEY and CDR2 SMNVEV (reference sequence). The CDR3 length is 13 residues. V lost 0 bases and J lost 7, with 9 bases in between. CDR3 sequence reads: CASSLSDSLEAFF. As DNA, the CDR3 is TGTGCCAGCAGTTTATCGGACAGCCTTGAAGCTTTCTTT.

This clonotype has a count of ten or more. A much larger clone sits a single nucleotide away, making a read error possible. The V and J genes are TRBV10-1 and TRBJ2-5; D is uncertain. CDR1 and CDR2 (germline): WNHNN, SYGVQD (reference sequence). The CDR3 totals 12 residues. V was clipped by 3 bases and J by 11 bases, with 13 bases between them. As DNA, the CDR3 is TGCGCCAGCAGTGATCCGGATGTGGAGCAGTACTTC. It encodes CASSDPDVEQYF.

This clonotype showed up just a few times. The chain carries TRBV7-2 and TRBJ2-3; 9 nucleotides match TRBD1. The J call could be wrong; TRBJ2-1 is a better fit for the DNA end. Germline CDR1 and CDR2: SGHTA and FQGNSA. This CDR3 comprises 16 residues. For the CDR3, the DNA is TGTGCCAGCAGCACACAGGGGGCCATGCCTGGGGAGACCCAGTTCTTC. Residues: CASSTQGAMPGETQFF.

In regard to this clonotype: Sequence at one end of the junction differs from germline and may be a read error. V gene TRBV7-2 combines with J gene TRBJ2-3; D is perhaps TRBD1 or TRBD2 (5 bases each). The germline V gene encodes CDR1 SGHTA and CDR2 FQGNSA. This CDR3 is 15 amino acids long. CDR3 DNA: TGTGCCAGCAGCGAGGGGCCCGGTAACAAAGATACGCAGTATTTC. The encoded protein is CASSEGPGNKDTQYF. The full variable domain, rest sourced from reference TRBV7-2 and TRBJ2-3, is GAGVSQSPSNKVTEKGKDVELRCDPISGHTALYWYRQSLGQGLEFLIYFQGNSAPDKSGLPSDRFSAERTGGSVSTLTIQRTQQEDSAVYLCASSEGPGNKDTQYFGPGTRLTVL.

This clonotype was seen many times. The V gene is TRBV6-1, the J gene TRBJ2-5, with D perhaps TRBD2 (6 bases). The ends were cut back, 2 bases at V and 2 bases at J, with 6 bases in the middle. The CDR3 has 13 residues. Germline CDR1 reads MNHNS; CDR2 reads SASEGT. The CDR3 here is CASSEREQETQYF. The CDR3 nucleotides are TGTGCCAGCAGTGAACGGGAGCAAGAGACCCAGTACTTC.

This clonotype was counted only a few times. The V call is TRBV6-1, the J call TRBJ2-1; D not certain. Judging by the DNA end, TRBJ2-7 fits better; the J call may be wrong. CDR1 and CDR2 (germline): MNHNS, SASEGT. The CDR3 runs to 14 residues. The CDR3 reads CASSPRSPPYEQYF. CDR3 in DNA: TGTGCCAGCAGTCCACGGAGTCCACCCTACGAGCAGTACTTC.

By sample fraction, this clonotype is medium-sized. The gene calls are TRBV12-5 and TRBJ1-5; D uncertain. This CDR3 is 14 amino acids long. Germline loops: CDR1 LGHNT, CDR2 FRNRAP. The germline V and J ends were trimmed by 5 bases and 3 bases, with 11 bases remaining between them. CDR3 residues: CASGIGPTNQPQHF. The DNA for the CDR3 is TGTGCTAGTGGTATCGGACCCACCAATCAGCCCCAGCATTTT.

A note on this clonotype: One end of the junction varies from germline; a read error may be responsible. This chain links TRBV10-1 with TRBJ2-3; D ambiguous. Germline V gene lookup returns CDR1 WNHNN and CDR2 SYGVQD (reference sequence). The CDR3 has 13 amino acids. In DNA form, the CDR3 reads TGCGCCAGCAGTGGGATAGGGTTAGATGCGCAGTATTTT. This encodes CASSGIGLDAQYF.

The V and J genes are TRBV12-3 or TRBV12-4 and TRBJ2-1; a weak D match, TRBD2 (6 bases). Between the trimmed V and J ends, which lost 6 bases and 5 bases, there was a span of 8 bases. The CDR3 has 12 amino acids. The CDR3 spells CASRGLNNEQFF. CDR3 DNA: TGTGCCAGCAGGGGACTGAACAATGAGCAGTTCTTC.

Notes on this clonotype: One end of the junction varies from germline; a read error may be responsible. The chain has TRBV12-3 or TRBV12-4 and TRBJ2-1; 10 bases are shared with TRBD2. The CDR3 extends over 14 amino acids. This CDR3 reads CAGSPGVAGGEQFF. CDR3 DNA sequence: TGTGCGGGCAGCCCGGGTGTAGCGGGAGGTGAGCAGTTCTTT.

The J gene is TRBJ2-1, the V gene TRBV18, with 11 bases lining up with TRBD1. Germline V lookup: CDR1 KGHSH, CDR2 LQKENI. The CDR3 consists of 14 residues. V trimming: 3 bases; J trimming: 10 bases; junction bases outside the gene matches: 5. The CDR3 nucleotides read TGTGCCAGCTCACCGGGACAGGGGGGATACGAGCAGTTCTTC. Protein sequence: CASSPGQGGYEQFF.

V and J are TRBV10-3 and TRBJ2-1; unclear D gene. Per germline, CDR1 ENHRY and CDR2 SYGVKD. The V and J ends lost 10 bases and 10 bases respectively, with 14 bases between them. The CDR3 contains 11 residues. CDR3 region: CASSVVYEQFF. The CDR3, as DNA: TGTGCCAGCTCAGTAGTCTACGAGCAGTTCTTC.

This clonotype was detected a few times. The V and J genes are TRBV27 and TRBJ2-1; D tentatively reads TRBD1 or TRBD2 (5 bases each). The J call may be in error: the DNA end matches TRBJ2-5 better. This CDR3 has 14 amino acids. From germline, CDR1 is MNHEY and CDR2 SMNVEV (reference sequence). CDR3 in DNA: TGTGCCAGCAGTCCTGGGACGGGTCAAGAGACCCAGTACTTC. Its translation is CASSPGTGQETQYF.

V is TRBV19 and J is TRBJ2-2, with TRBD2 identical over 10 bases. The CDR3 consists of 16 residues. V dropped 5 bases and J dropped 4; count of bases not matched to a gene: 7. CDR1 is LNHDA, CDR2 SQIVND, per germline (reference sequence). CDR3 sequence: CASSPSSGRATGELFF. The CDR3 DNA reads TGTGCCAGTAGTCCCTCCAGCGGGAGGGCCACCGGGGAGCTGTTTTTT. The full variable domain, its missing parts supplied by reference TRBV19 and TRBJ2-2, is DGGITQSPKYLFRKEGQNVTLSCEQNLNHDAMYWYRQDPGQGLRLIYYSQIVNDFQKGDIAEGYSVSREKKESFPLTVTSAQKNPTAFYLCASSPSSGRATGELFFGEGSRLTVL.

This clonotype has only a few counts. The V and J genes are TRBV7-2 and TRBJ2-3, with unresolved D. There are 15 residues in the CDR3. Germline loops: CDR1 SGHTA, CDR2 FQGNSA. Trimming left V 5 bases short and J 2 bases short, with 14 bases between. The chain's CDR3 is CASSLSQHLTDTQYF. DNA of the CDR3: TGTGCCAGCAGCCTCAGCCAACACCTCACAGATACGCAGTATTTT.

Details on this clonotype: A junction end diverges from the germline sequence, so it may reflect a read error. The chain carries TRBV6-5 and TRBJ2-1; D call uncertain. The germline V gene encodes CDR1 MNHEY and CDR2 SVGAGI. The CDR3 loop spans 13 amino acids. Here the CDR3 reads CASSSVREDEQFF. Written as DNA, the CDR3 is TGTGCCAGCAGTTCTGTGAGAGAAGATGAGCAGTTTTTC.

There are a few counts of this clonotype. The chain uses TRBV29-1 and TRBJ1-5; D is uncertain. Germline loops: CDR1 SQVTM, CDR2 ANQGSEA. CDR3 length: 11 amino acids. Trimming took off 7 bases at V and 12 bases at J, with 16 bases between the two ends. CDR3 in amino acids: CSALSTVGQHF. CDR3 sequence (DNA): TGCAGCGCCCTTTCGACGGTAGGCCAGCATTTT.

This clonotype was recorded at least ten times. The chain joins TRBV6-5 to TRBJ2-7, with a possible D match to TRBD2 (6 bases). The ends were cut back, 6 bases at V and 6 bases at J, with 27 bases in the middle. The CDR3 has 17 amino acids. Germline CDR1 is MNHEY and CDR2 is SVGAGI. The CDR3 DNA reads TGTGCCAGCAGCTCCTCGGGGACTCCCGGGGTTGAGCGCGAGCAGTACTTC. It yields the protein CASSSSGTPGVEREQYF.

This clonotype has a handful of counts. This chain uses TRBV2 with TRBJ2-7; D is undetermined. V gave up 6 bases and J gave up 6 bases, with 12 bases separating them. The CDR3 covers 12 residues. Germline V CDR1 and CDR2: SNHLY, FYNNEI. Here the CDR3 DNA reads TGTGCCAGCAGGTCGCTTGGTGCCGAGCAGTACTTC. The encoded protein is CASRSLGAEQYF.

Comment on this clonotype: Being one base from a much bigger clone, this may be a read error. J is TRBJ2-7 and V is TRBV6-1; 7 nucleotides align to TRBD1. The CDR3 runs 13 residues. Germline V gene lookup returns CDR1 MNHNS and CDR2 SASEGT. Germline trimming cut 6 bases from V and 3 bases from J; bases unmatched to any gene: 5. The CDR3 DNA is TGTGCCAGCAGCGACAGGGTTCACTACGAGCAGTACTTC. Translation gives CASSDRVHYEQYF.

This clonotype was detected once. Because the CDR3's place on the DNA is in doubt, the DNA is left out and the CDR3 is given as listed by TCRdb. This chain joins TRBV6-1 and TRBJ2-3; no check of the table's D call, TRBD2, against the DNA was made. The CDR3 is 17 amino acids long, termini counted. The germline V gene has CDR1 MNHNS and CDR2 SASEGT. CDR3 loop: CASSVGGGAVGKDTQYF.

The chain couples TRBV12-3 or TRBV12-4 to TRBJ2-1; the D gene is possibly TRBD1 (6 bases). V dropped 8 bases and J dropped 9 bases, with 14 bases sitting between them. This CDR3 is built from 12 residues. CDR3 protein: CASQLGAGEQFF. The CDR3 DNA reads TGTGCCAGCCAATTGGGGGCTGGTGAGCAGTTCTTC.

This clonotype appeared a single time. The chain uses TRBV6-1 and TRBJ2-3, with D possibly TRBD2 on 6 matching bases. Trimming took 2 bases from V and 11 from J, leaving 26 bases between them. CDR3 length: 17 residues. Germline CDR1 and CDR2: MNHNS and SASEGT. CDR3 sequence (DNA): TGTGCCAGCAGTGAATCGTTTCCGGGAGTACCCCACAATGAGCAGTATTTT. Residues: CASSESFPGVPHNEQYF.

The chain employs TRBV7-2 and TRBJ2-2; 10 nucleotides line up with TRBD1. The CDR3 spans 15 residues. Trimming cost V 7 bases and J 6 bases; bases outside gene matches: 8. Germline values: CDR1 SGHTA, CDR2 FQGNSA. This CDR3 reads CASIHPTGGAGELFF. For the CDR3, the DNA is TGTGCCAGCATCCATCCGACAGGGGGCGCCGGGGAGCTGTTTTTT.

The CDR3 nucleotides read TGTGCCCACGGGACTAGCGGGAGCGACGAGCAGTACTTC. This translates into CAHGTSGSDEQYF. V usage is TRBV6-1 and J usage is TRBJ2-5; 14 bases agree with TRBD2. Near its end, the DNA agrees better with TRBJ2-7, so the J call may be wrong. The CDR3 extends over 13 amino acids. Germline CDR1 reads MNHNS; CDR2 reads SASEGT.

This clonotype occurred a few times. The gene calls are TRBV4-2 and TRBJ2-3; D remains ambiguous. This CDR3 comprises 13 residues. Germline lookup yields CDR1 LGHNA and CDR2 YNFKEQ. Trimming took off 2 bases at V and 5 bases at J, with 8 bases between the two ends. The CDR3 bases are TGTGCCAGCAGCCAAACTAAGCAAGATACGCAGTATTTT. Translated: CASSQTKQDTQYF.

By sample fraction, this clonotype is medium-sized. The CDR3 loop is CASRQTGAGELFF. The CDR3 region has the DNA TGTGCCAGCAGACAGACAGGTGCCGGGGAGCTGTTTTTT. The V gene is TRBV7-2, the J gene TRBJ2-2; D is perhaps TRBD1 (6 bases). The CDR3 sequence is 13 residues long. Germline V gives CDR1 SGHTA, CDR2 FQGNSA. The germline V and J ends were trimmed by 6 bases and 6 bases, with 11 bases remaining between them. The complete variable domain, with remaining parts taken from reference TRBV7-2 and TRBJ2-2, reads GAGVSQSPSNKVTEKGKDVELRCDPISGHTALYWYRQSLGQGLEFLIYFQGNSAPDKSGLPSDRFSAERTGGSVSTLTIQRTQQEDSAVYLCASRQTGAGELFFGEGSRLTVL.